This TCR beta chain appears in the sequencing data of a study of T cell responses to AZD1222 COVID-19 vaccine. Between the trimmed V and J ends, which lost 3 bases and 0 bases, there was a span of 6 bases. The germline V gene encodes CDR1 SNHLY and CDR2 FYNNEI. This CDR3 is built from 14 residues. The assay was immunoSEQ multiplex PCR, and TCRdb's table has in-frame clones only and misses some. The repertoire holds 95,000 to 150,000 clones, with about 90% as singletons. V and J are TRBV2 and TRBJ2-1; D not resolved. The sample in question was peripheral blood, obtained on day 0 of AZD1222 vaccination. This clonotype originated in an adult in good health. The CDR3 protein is CASSDVSSYNEQFF. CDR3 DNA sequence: TGTGCCAGCAGTGACGTGAGCTCCTACAATGAGCAGTTCTTC.